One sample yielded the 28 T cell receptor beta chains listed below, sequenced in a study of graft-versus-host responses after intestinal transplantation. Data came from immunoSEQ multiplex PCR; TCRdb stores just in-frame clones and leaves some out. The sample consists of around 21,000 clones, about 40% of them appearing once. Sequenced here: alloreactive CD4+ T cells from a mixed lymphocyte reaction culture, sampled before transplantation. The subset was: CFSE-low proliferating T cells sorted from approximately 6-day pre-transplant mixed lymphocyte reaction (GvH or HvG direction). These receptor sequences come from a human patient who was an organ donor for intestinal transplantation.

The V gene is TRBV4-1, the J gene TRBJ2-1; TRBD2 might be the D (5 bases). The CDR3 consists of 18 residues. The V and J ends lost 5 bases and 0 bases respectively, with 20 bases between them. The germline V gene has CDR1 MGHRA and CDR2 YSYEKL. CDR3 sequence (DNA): TGCGCCAGCAGCGACCCCCCCCAGCGGAGAAGCTCCTACAATGAGCAGTTCTTC. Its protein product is CASSDPPQRRSSYNEQFF.

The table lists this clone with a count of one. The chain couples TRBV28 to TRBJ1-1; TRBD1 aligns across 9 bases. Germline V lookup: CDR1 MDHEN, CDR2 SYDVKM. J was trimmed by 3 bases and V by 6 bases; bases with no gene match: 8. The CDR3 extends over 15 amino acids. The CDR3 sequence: CASRVYRGRDTEAFF. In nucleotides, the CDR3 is TGTGCCAGCAGGGTCTACAGGGGGCGGGACACTGAAGCTTTCTTT. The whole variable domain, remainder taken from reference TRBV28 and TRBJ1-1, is DVKVTQSSRYLVKRTGEKVFLECVQDMDHENMFWYRQDPGLGLRLIYFSYDVKMKEKGDIPEGYSVSREKKERFSLILESASTNQTSMYLCASRVYRGRDTEAFFGQGTRLTVV.

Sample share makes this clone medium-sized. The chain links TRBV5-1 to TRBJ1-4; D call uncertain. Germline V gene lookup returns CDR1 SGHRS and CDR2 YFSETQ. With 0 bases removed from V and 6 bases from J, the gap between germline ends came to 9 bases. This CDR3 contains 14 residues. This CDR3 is CASSLDGSDEKLFF. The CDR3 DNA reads TGCGCCAGCAGCTTGGACGGATCGGATGAAAAACTGTTTTTT.

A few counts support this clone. The CDR3 sequence: CAISVVGDTDTQYF. The CDR3 DNA is TGTGCCATCAGTGTGGTGGGAGACACAGATACGCAGTATTTT. The chain joins TRBV10-3 to TRBJ2-3; possible D gene TRBD2, 5 bases. This CDR3 comprises 14 residues. V lost 4 bases and J lost 2, with 10 bases in between. Germline V lookup: CDR1 ENHRY, CDR2 SYGVKD.

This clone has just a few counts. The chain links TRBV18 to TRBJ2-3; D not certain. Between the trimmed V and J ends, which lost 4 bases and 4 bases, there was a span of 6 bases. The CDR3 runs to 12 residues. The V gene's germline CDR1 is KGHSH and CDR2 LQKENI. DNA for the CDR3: TGTGCCAGCTCACTTTATTCAGATACGCAGTATTTT. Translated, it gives CASSLYSDTQYF.

The CDR3 coding sequence is TGCGCCAGCAGCCATCCCAGCGGGAGGGCCTCAGATACGCAGTATTTT. Its translation: CASSHPSGRASDTQYF. V gene TRBV4-1 combines with J gene TRBJ2-3; 10 bases match TRBD2. This CDR3 has 16 amino acids. The ends lost 3 bases at V and 4 bases at J; junction bases unmatched: 7. From germline, CDR1 is MGHRA and CDR2 YSYEKL.

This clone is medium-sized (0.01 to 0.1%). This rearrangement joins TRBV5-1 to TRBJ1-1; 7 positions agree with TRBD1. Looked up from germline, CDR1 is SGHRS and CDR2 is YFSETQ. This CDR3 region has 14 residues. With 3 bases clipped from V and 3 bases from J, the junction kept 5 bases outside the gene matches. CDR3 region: CASSSTGRDTEAFF. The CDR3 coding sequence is TGCGCCAGCAGCTCGACAGGGAGGGACACTGAAGCTTTCTTT.

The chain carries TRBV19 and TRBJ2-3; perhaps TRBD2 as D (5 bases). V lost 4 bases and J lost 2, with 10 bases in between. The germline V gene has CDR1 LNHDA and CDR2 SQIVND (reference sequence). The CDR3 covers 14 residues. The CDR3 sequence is CASSRGGYTDTQYF. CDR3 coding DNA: TGTGCCAGTAGTAGAGGAGGTTACACAGATACGCAGTATTTT.

The CDR3 sequence is CASSDSGSGSNEQFF. The CDR3 nucleotides are TGTGCCAGCAGCGATAGCGGGAGTGGGTCCAATGAGCAGTTCTTC. V gene TRBV5-8 combines with J gene TRBJ2-1, with TRBD2 identical over 9 bases. The germline V gene has CDR1 SGHTS and CDR2 YDEGEE. CDR3 length equals 15 residues. The V segment lost 4 bases and the J segment 6 bases; nucleotides outside the gene matches: 8.

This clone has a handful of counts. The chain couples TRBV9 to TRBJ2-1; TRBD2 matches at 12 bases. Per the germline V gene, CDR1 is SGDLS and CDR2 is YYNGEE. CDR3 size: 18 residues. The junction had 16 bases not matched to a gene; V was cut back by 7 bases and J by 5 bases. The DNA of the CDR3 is TGTGCCAGCCGCCCCACTAGCGGGAGGTCTGCTGGGAACAATGAGCAGTTCTTC. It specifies CASRPTSGRSAGNNEQFF.

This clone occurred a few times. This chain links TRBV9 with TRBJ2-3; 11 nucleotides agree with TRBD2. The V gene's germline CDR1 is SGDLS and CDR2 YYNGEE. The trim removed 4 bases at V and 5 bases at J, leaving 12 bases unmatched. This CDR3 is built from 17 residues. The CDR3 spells CASSREPLAGGGDTQYF. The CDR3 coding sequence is TGTGCCAGCAGCAGAGAACCCCTAGCGGGAGGCGGAGATACGCAGTATTTT.

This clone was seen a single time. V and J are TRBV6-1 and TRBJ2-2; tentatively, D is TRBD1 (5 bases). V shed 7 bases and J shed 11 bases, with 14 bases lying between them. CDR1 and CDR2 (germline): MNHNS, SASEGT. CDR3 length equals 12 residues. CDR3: CASTHRLRELFF. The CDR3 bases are TGTGCCAGCACCCACAGGCTACGAGAGCTGTTTTTT.

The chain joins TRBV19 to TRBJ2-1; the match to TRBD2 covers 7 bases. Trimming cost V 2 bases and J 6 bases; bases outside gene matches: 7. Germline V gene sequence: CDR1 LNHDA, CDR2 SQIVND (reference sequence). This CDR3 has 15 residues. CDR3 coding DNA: TGTGCCAGTAGTATACAAGCGGGACGTCCCAATGAGCAGTTCTTC. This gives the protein CASSIQAGRPNEQFF.

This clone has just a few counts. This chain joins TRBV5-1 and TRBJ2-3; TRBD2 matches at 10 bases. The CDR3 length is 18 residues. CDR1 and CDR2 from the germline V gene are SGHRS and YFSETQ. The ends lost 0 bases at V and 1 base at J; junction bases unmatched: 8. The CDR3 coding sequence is TGCGCCAGCAGCTTGGGGGCTAGCGGGAGAAGTGGCACAGATACGCAGTATTTT. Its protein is CASSLGASGRSGTDTQYF.

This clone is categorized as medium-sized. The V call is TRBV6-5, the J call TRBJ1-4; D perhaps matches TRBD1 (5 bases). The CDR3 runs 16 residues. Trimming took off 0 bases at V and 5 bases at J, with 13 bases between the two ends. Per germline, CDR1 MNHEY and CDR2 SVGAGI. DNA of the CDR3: TGTGCCAGCAGTTACTCGAGTATGGGGGGAAATGAAAAACTGTTTTTT. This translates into CASSYSSMGGNEKLFF.

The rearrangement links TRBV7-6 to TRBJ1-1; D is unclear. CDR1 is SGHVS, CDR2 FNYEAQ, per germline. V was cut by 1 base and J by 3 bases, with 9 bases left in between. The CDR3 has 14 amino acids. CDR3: CASSLVEQYTEAFF. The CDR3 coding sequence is TGTGCCAGCAGCTTAGTAGAACAGTACACTGAAGCTTTCTTT.

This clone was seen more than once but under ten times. CDR3 in DNA: TGTGCCAGCAGCTTGGAGCCAGCGGGAACGGATACGCAGTATTTT. Protein: CASSLEPAGTDTQYF. The chain has TRBV5-5 and TRBJ2-3; TRBD2 matches at 7 bases. The junction had 7 bases not matched to a gene; V was cut back by 0 bases and J by 6 bases. Germline CDR1 reads SGHKS; CDR2 reads YYEKEE (reference sequence). The CDR3 is 15 amino acids.

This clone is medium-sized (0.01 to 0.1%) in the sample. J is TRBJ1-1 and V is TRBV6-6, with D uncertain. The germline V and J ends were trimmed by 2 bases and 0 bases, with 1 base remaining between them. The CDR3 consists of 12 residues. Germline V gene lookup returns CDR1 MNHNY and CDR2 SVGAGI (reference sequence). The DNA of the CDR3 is TGTGCCAGCAGTTACATGAACACTGAAGCTTTCTTT. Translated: CASSYMNTEAFF.

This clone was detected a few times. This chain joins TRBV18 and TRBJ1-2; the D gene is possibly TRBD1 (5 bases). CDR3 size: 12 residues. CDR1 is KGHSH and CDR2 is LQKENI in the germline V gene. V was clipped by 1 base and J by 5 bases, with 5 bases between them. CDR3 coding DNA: TGTGCCAGCTCACCACAGGGGTATGGCTACACCTTC. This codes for CASSPQGYGYTF.

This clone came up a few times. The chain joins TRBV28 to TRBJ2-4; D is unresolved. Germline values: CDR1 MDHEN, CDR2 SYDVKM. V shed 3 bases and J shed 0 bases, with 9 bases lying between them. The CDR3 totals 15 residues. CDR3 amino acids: CASSFLRLAKNIQYF. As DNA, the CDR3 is TGTGCCAGCAGTTTTTTACGTCTAGCCAAAAACATTCAGTACTTC.

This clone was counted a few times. In nucleotides, the CDR3 is TGTGCCAGCAGTTACTCACAGGGGAGCAGCGATACGCAGTATTTT. This gives the protein CASSYSQGSSDTQYF. The V call is TRBV6-5, the J call TRBJ2-3, with 7 bases fitting TRBD1. Trimming cost V 0 bases and J 6 bases; bases outside gene matches: 6. The CDR3 contains 15 residues. Germline CDR1 MNHEY, CDR2 SVGAGI.

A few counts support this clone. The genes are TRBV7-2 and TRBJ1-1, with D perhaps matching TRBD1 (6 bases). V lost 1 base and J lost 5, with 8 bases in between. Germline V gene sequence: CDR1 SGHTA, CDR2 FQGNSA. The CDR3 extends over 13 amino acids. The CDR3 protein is CASSLDRETEAFF. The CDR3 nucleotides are TGTGCCAGCAGCTTAGACAGGGAAACTGAAGCTTTCTTT.

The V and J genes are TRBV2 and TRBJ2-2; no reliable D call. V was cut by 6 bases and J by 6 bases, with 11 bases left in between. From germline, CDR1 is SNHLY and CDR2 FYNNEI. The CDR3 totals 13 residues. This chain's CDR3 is CASSLVLSGELFF. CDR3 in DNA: TGTGCCAGCAGCCTCGTTTTGTCCGGGGAGCTGTTTTTT.

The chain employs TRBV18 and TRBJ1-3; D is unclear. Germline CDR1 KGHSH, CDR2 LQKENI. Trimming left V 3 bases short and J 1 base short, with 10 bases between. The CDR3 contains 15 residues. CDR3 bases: TGTGCCAGCTCACCGGCAACGGCTTCTGGAAACACCATATATTTT. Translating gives CASSPATASGNTIYF.

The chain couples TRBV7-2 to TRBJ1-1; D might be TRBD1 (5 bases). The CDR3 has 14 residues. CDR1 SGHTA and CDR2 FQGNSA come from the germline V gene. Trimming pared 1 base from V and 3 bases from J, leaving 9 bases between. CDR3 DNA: TGTGCCAGCAGCTTAGGAGGGGTCTACACTGAAGCTTTCTTT. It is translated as CASSLGGVYTEAFF.

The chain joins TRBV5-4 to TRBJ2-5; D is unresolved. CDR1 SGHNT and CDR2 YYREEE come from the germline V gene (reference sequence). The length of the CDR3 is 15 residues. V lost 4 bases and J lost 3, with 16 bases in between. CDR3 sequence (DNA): TGTGCCAGCAGCAATCTCAAGACGTACAAAGAGACCCAGTACTTC. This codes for CASSNLKTYKETQYF.

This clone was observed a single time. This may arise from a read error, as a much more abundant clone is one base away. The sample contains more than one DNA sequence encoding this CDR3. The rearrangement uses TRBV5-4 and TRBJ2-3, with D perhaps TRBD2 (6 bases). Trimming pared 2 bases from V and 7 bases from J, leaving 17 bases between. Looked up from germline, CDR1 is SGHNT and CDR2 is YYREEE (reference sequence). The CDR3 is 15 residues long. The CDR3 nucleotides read TGTGCCAGCAGCTTCGGGCGGGGTCCTGGGAATACGCAGTATTTT. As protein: CASSFGRGPGNTQYF.

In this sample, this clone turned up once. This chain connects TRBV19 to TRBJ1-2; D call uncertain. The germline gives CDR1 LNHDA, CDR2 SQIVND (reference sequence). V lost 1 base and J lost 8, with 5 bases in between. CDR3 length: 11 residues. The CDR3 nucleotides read TGTGCCAGTAGTATAGCAGGAGGCTACACCTTC. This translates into CASSIAGGYTF.